Below, 3 T cell receptor beta chains from the same sample are listed, as sequenced in a study of early T cells in non-severe SARS-CoV-2 infection. Each CDR3 protein is one row after TCRdb ran MiXCR on the 5' RACE reads. Found here are under 45,000 distinct CDR3 sequences, under 8% of them singletons; the top ten hold 24%. The sample in question was whole blood, obtained at baseline. These receptors all come from an adult who was a healthcare worker with PCR-confirmed SARS-CoV-2 infection or an uninfected control (not recorded which).

This clonotype showed up many times. The chain links TRBV7-2 to TRBJ1-4; D unresolved. V dropped 2 bases and J dropped 5 bases, with 12 bases sitting between them. This CDR3 contains 15 residues. Per the germline V gene, CDR1 is SGHTA and CDR2 is FQGNSA. The CDR3 is CASSLMGILNEKLFF. DNA of the CDR3: TGTGCCAGCAGCTTAATGGGGATTTTGAATGAAAAACTGTTTTTT.

This clonotype was detected ten times or more. The J gene is TRBJ2-5, the V gene TRBV5-1, with TRBD2 matching over 9 bases. The trim removed 7 bases at V and 5 bases at J, leaving 18 bases unmatched. Per germline, CDR1 SGHRS and CDR2 YFSETQ. The CDR3 length is 17 residues. DNA for the CDR3: TGCGCCAGCTCGCCCGGGGCGGGAGGGCCGAGTCGCGAGACCCAGTACTTC. Amino acids: CASSPGAGGPSRETQYF.

The chain has TRBV2 and TRBJ2-7; 7 positions agree with TRBD1. Germline assignment: CDR1 SNHLY and CDR2 FYNNEI. V was clipped by 7 bases and J by 4 bases; unmatched bases: 4. This CDR3 contains 12 residues. CDR3 DNA: TGTGCCAGCATGGGGACAGCGTACGAGCAGTACTTC. Protein sequence: CASMGTAYEQYF.